This T cell receptor beta chain was profiled in a study of T-cell memory formation after mild COVID-19. TCRdb reanalysed the 5' RACE reads using MiXCR and keeps one entry per CDR3 protein. The sample has a few hundred thousand distinct CDR3 sequences; around a fifth are singletons. The CDR3 is 14 residues long. Between the trimmed V and J ends, which lost 4 bases and 4 bases, there was a span of 14 bases. Germline V gives CDR1 SGHRS, CDR2 YFSETQ. The receptor comes from a man younger than 30 who had mild COVID-19 (a few samples of this study predate the infection). Cell type and time point are not known. Sequenced sample: PBMCs or a T cell subset sorted from them (not recorded which). The chain carries TRBV5-1 and TRBJ2-5; D may be TRBD1 (6 bases). The CDR3 DNA reads as TGCGCCAGCAGCCGTCCGGGACAAGCAGAGACCCAGTACTTC. Protein: CASSRPGQAETQYF.